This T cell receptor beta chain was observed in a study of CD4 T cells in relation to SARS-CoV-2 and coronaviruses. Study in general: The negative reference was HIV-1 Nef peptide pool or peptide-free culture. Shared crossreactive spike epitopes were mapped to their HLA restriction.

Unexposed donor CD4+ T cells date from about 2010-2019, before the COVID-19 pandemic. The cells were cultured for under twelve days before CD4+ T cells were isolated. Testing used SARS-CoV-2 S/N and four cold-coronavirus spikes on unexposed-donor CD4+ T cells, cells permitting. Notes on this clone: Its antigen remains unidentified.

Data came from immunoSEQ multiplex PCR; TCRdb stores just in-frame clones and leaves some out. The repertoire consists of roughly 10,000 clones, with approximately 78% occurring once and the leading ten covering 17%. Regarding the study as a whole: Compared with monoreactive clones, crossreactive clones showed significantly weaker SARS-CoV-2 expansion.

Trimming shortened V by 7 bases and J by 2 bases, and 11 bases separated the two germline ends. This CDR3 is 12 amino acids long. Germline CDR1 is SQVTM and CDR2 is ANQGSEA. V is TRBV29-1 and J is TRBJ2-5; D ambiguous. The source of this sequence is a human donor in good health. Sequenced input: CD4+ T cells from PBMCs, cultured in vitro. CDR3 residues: CSAYPGQETQYF. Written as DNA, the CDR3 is TGCAGCGCCTACCCCGGGCAAGAGACCCAGTACTTC.